This TCR beta chain was recorded in a study of a mutant IDH1 vaccine in newly diagnosed glioma. Time point: baseline, week 1 (first vaccination visit). Stated treatment: pre-vaccination baseline after standard-of-care therapy. This CDR3 spans 19 amino acids. The V and J ends lost 0 bases and 4 bases respectively, with 24 bases between them. CDR1 MGHRA and CDR2 YSYEKL come from the germline V gene. Sequencing used immunoSEQ multiplex PCR; TCRdb keeps in-frame clones, though not all of them. The sample yields approximately 20,000 clones, around 85% seen once. The chain uses TRBV4-1 and TRBJ1-2, with unresolved D. Material: PBMCs, obtained from a glioma patient treated with radiotherapy, temozolomide or both. The receptor's source is a middle-aged man with glioma. As DNA, the CDR3 is TGCGCCAGCAGCCAAGATTTCATAAGACCCTCTTTGAAGGTCTATGGCTACACCTTC. Protein product: CASSQDFIRPSLKVYGYTF.